These 22 T cell receptor beta chains share one sample of origin, sequenced in a study of human T cells and chemical hapten exposure. Time point of the sample: patch test 3, about 24 weeks after DPC sensitization. Treatment specified: therapeutic diphenylcyclopropenone sensitization with weekly scalp DPC. From the RACE reads, TCRdb called clonotypes with MiXCR, one entry per CDR3 protein. The repertoire holds approximately 97,000 distinct CDR3 sequences, with 25% to 35% as singletons. The sample here was whole blood, taken in connection with sensitization to the hapten diphenylcyclopropenone (DPC). These receptor sequences come from a man in his forties with alopecia areata. Some clones in this sample may be carry-over from other donors' samples.

The CDR3 coding sequence is TGTGCCAGCAGCGCGGACACGAAGGAAGAGCAGTACTTC. Translating it yields CASSADTKEEQYF. The chain employs TRBV11-1 and TRBJ2-7; TRBD1 might be the D (5 bases). This CDR3 comprises 13 residues. Trimming stripped 5 bases from V and 7 bases from J, with 15 bases between. CDR1 is SGHAT and CDR2 is FQDESV in the germline V gene (reference sequence).

Here the CDR3 reads CASSSDRGAGLAGRNEQFF. The CDR3 DNA follows: TGTGCCAGCAGCTCCGACCGAGGGGCAGGTCTAGCGGGACGGAATGAGCAGTTCTTC. The rearrangement links TRBV3-1 to TRBJ2-1, with 9 positions matching TRBD2. Germline CDR1 is LGHDT and CDR2 is YNNKEL (reference sequence). The CDR3 spans 19 residues. V lost 5 bases and J lost 7; bases outside the gene matches: 21.

The chain uses TRBV28 and TRBJ2-7; D not certain. Looked up from germline, CDR1 is MDHEN and CDR2 is SYDVKM. This CDR3 is built from 12 residues. The V and J ends lost 3 bases and 5 bases respectively, with 8 bases between them. As DNA, the CDR3 is TGTGCCAGCAGTTTCAGTGAAAACGAGCAGTACTTC. It is translated as CASSFSENEQYF.

This chain joins TRBV4-1 and TRBJ2-1, with 8 bases that match TRBD1. The CDR3 length is 17 residues. The V and J ends lost 4 bases and 4 bases, in that order; junction bases with no gene match: 12. Germline V gives CDR1 MGHRA, CDR2 YSYEKL. CDR3 in amino acids: CASSRLANRGSYNEQFF. CDR3 DNA: TGCGCCAGCAGCCGATTAGCTAACAGGGGGTCTTACAATGAGCAGTTCTTC.

The CDR3 DNA reads as TGTGCCAGCAGTCCTAGGACAGGGGGCACAGATACGCAGTATTTT. Its protein product is CASSPRTGGTDTQYF. This chain connects TRBV6-6 to TRBJ2-3, with 9 nucleotides matching TRBD1. Germline loops: CDR1 MNHNY, CDR2 SVGAGI (reference sequence). V lost 5 bases to trimming and J lost 1 base; unmatched junction nucleotides: 4. The CDR3 consists of 15 residues.

V is TRBV7-8 and J is TRBJ2-2; no clear D. The CDR3 contains 18 residues. Germline CDR1 is SGHVS and CDR2 is FQNEAQ. V lost 2 bases and J lost 0, with 16 bases in between. This chain's CDR3 is CASSLIRVILSNTGELFF. The CDR3 region has the DNA TGTGCCAGCAGCTTAATTAGGGTTATTCTATCGAACACCGGGGAGCTGTTTTTT.

This clonotype was detected a few times. The chain links TRBV9 to TRBJ2-1; 8 bases line up with TRBD2. V lost 4 bases, J lost 6 bases, and 6 bases stayed unmatched. CDR3 length: 14 amino acids. The germline V gene encodes CDR1 SGDLS and CDR2 YYNGEE. For the CDR3, the DNA is TGTGCCAGCAGCCCGTGGACTAGCTCCAATGAGCAGTTCTTC. Its protein is CASSPWTSSNEQFF.

The CDR3 here is CASSPMGDTGELFF. The CDR3 DNA sequence: TGTGCCAGCAGTCCGATGGGTGACACCGGGGAGCTGTTTTTT. The chain uses TRBV12-3 or TRBV12-4 and TRBJ2-2; unclear D gene. The V and J ends lost 5 bases and 3 bases respectively, with 10 bases between them. The length of the CDR3 is 14 residues.

This clonotype was seen many times. The J gene is TRBJ2-1, the V gene TRBV7-2; D possibly matches TRBD1 or TRBD2 (5 bases each). The germline V and J ends were trimmed by 7 bases and 9 bases, with 19 bases remaining between them. CDR1 SGHTA and CDR2 FQGNSA come from the germline V gene. This CDR3 has 14 amino acids. Here the CDR3 reads CASNWGTFRGEQFF. In nucleotides, the CDR3 is TGTGCCAGCAACTGGGGGACCTTCCGGGGTGAGCAGTTCTTC.

The gene calls are TRBV4-2 and TRBJ1-4; TRBD1 matches at 10 bases. V was pared by 0 bases and J by 5 bases, with 3 bases of the junction left unmatched. The CDR3 length is 16 residues. Germline CDR1 is LGHNA and CDR2 is YNFKEQ. The CDR3 nucleotides read TGTGCCAGCAGCCAAGAGGGACAGGGGATAAATGAAAAACTGTTTTTT. It codes for CASSQEGQGINEKLFF.

The chain uses TRBV12-3 or TRBV12-4 and TRBJ2-5, with TRBD1 matching 7 bases. This CDR3 comprises 12 residues. V lost 10 bases, J lost 1 base, and 3 bases stayed unmatched. CDR3 in amino acids: CAIRDSQETQYF. The CDR3 region has the DNA TGTGCCATTCGGGACAGCCAAGAGACCCAGTACTTC.

The V and J genes are TRBV5-5 and TRBJ1-1; D gene uncertain. The CDR3 is made up of 17 amino acids. Deletions cut 0 bases from V and 0 bases from J, with 15 bases between. The germline gives CDR1 SGHKS, CDR2 YYEKEE (reference sequence). This chain's CDR3 is CASSLDYSRNMNTEAFF. In DNA form, the CDR3 reads TGTGCCAGCAGCTTGGACTACAGCCGCAACATGAACACTGAAGCTTTCTTT.

V gene TRBV6-1 combines with J gene TRBJ1-5; D is undetermined. CDR3 length equals 14 residues. Germline CDR1 MNHNS, CDR2 SASEGT. Trimming took 1 base from V and 1 from J, leaving 5 bases between them. The chain's CDR3 is CASSEGRSNQPQHF. The CDR3 DNA is TGTGCCAGCAGTGAAGGTAGGAGCAATCAGCCCCAGCATTTT.

J is TRBJ2-3 and V is TRBV7-9; D call uncertain. The length of the CDR3 is 14 residues. CDR1 is SEHNR, CDR2 FQNEAQ, per germline (reference sequence). With 1 base removed from V and 10 bases from J, the gap between germline ends came to 15 bases. The CDR3: CASSLGTGERPQYF. The CDR3 coding sequence is TGTGCCAGCAGCTTAGGTACCGGTGAGAGACCGCAGTATTTT.

The chain joins TRBV12-3 or TRBV12-4 to TRBJ1-5, with D maybe TRBD1 (5 bases). This CDR3 comprises 16 residues. Trimming took off 1 base at V and 2 bases at J, with 12 bases between the two ends. CDR3: CASSLGGGRGNQPQHF. The CDR3 region has the DNA TGTGCCAGCAGTTTAGGGGGGGGAAGGGGCAATCAGCCCCAGCATTTT.

This clonotype occurred a few times. This chain connects TRBV20-1 to TRBJ2-1, with D possibly called TRBD1 or TRBD2 (5 bases each). The CDR3 is 16 amino acids. Trimming took off 6 bases at V and 2 bases at J, with 20 bases between the two ends. From germline, CDR1 is DFQATT and CDR2 SNEGSKA (reference sequence). Here the CDR3 reads CSASPPGRKTYNEQFF. CDR3 nucleotides: TGCAGTGCCAGCCCGCCGGGACGGAAAACCTACAATGAGCAGTTCTTC.

This clonotype was seen a handful of times. CDR3 DNA: TGTGCCAGCATGCTAGCGGAAGTGAGGCAAGAGACCCAGTACTTC. This encodes CASMLAEVRQETQYF. The chain employs TRBV2 and TRBJ2-5; the match to TRBD2 covers 7 bases. The CDR3 is 15 residues long. Germline values: CDR1 SNHLY, CDR2 FYNNEI. Trimming took 7 bases from V and 2 from J; bases not matched to a gene: 10.

This chain links TRBV7-9 with TRBJ1-1, with TRBD1 as a possible D gene (5 bases). CDR1 and CDR2 from the germline V gene are SEHNR and FQNEAQ (reference sequence). The V end was cut by 3 bases, the J end by 4 bases, with 12 bases between. The CDR3 spans 14 residues. The chain's CDR3 is CASSFPRTTTEAFF. In nucleotides, the CDR3 is TGTGCCAGCAGCTTCCCGAGGACAACCACTGAAGCTTTCTTT. Full variable domain (remainder filled in from reference TRBV7-9 and TRBJ1-1): DTGVSQNPRHKITKRGQNVTFRCDPISEHNRLYWYRQTLGQGPEFLTYFQNEAQLEKSRLLSDRFSAERPKGSFSTLEIQRTEQGDSAMYLCASSFPRTTTEAFFGQGTRLTVV.

This clonotype was counted only a few times. The genes are TRBV12-3 or TRBV12-4 and TRBJ1-5; D gene ambiguous. CDR3 length equals 16 residues. Trimming stripped 1 base from V and 2 bases from J, with 12 bases between. CDR3 protein: CASSLGPSTGNQPQHF. CDR3 coding DNA: TGTGCCAGCAGTTTAGGCCCCAGTACTGGCAATCAGCCCCAGCATTTT.

This clonotype was recorded a few times. V and J are TRBV12-3 or TRBV12-4 and TRBJ2-1, with D hard to call. This CDR3 comprises 13 residues. Trimming left V 2 bases short and J 8 bases short, with 10 bases between. Here the CDR3 DNA reads TGTGCCAGCAGTTTAAAAGCTATCGATGAGCAGTTCTTC. Residues: CASSLKAIDEQFF.

J is TRBJ2-3 and V is TRBV28; a weak D match, TRBD2 (5 bases). The V and J ends lost 0 bases and 1 base respectively, with 20 bases between them. The CDR3 runs 19 residues. Germline V gene lookup returns CDR1 MDHEN and CDR2 SYDVKM. The CDR3 DNA follows: TGTGCCAGCAGTTTATGGAGCATCCGGGATCCCTCTCGCACAGATACGCAGTATTTT. It codes for CASSLWSIRDPSRTDTQYF.

This clonotype was observed a few times. The rearrangement joins TRBV6-5 to TRBJ2-3, with 11 bases identical to TRBD2. CDR1 and CDR2 from the germline V gene are MNHEY and SVGAGI. Trimming removed 2 bases from V and 2 bases from J; junction bases left unmatched: 3. CDR3 length: 16 amino acids. CDR3 nucleotide sequence: TGTGCCAGCAGTTACGGGACTAGCGGAAACACAGATACGCAGTATTTT. It yields the protein CASSYGTSGNTDTQYF.